These 19 T cell receptor beta chains share one sample of origin, sequenced in a study of control samples from healthy donors and cancer patients (dated by TCRdb to about 2020). The receptor library was made with the immunoSEQ multiplex PCR assay. TCRdb mirrors the immuneACCESS table, restricted to in-frame sequences. Some clones are absent from its copies; in checked studies, under half trace to an unresolved V gene, and the reason for the others is unknown. The sample includes about 110,000 clones, with approximately 82% observed a single time. Together, the top ten hold about 5.9% of the sample. The sample was blood. The origin of the receptors is a man between 18 and 35 years old in good health.

This chain uses TRBV27 with TRBJ2-1; unclear D gene. Germline assignment: CDR1 MNHEY and CDR2 SMNVEV (reference sequence). This CDR3 has 15 amino acids. Trimming cost V 3 bases and J 0 bases, with 9 bases left between them. CDR3 bases: TGTGCCAGCAGTTTCTCTAGGAGCTCCTACAATGAGCAGTTCTTC. It encodes CASSFSRSSYNEQFF.

This clone was picked up a small number of times. The V and J genes are TRBV7-9 and TRBJ2-7; 7 positions agree with TRBD1. Trimming at V came to 1 base and at J to 5 bases, leaving 5 bases not matched to a gene. Germline CDR1 and CDR2: SEHNR and FQNEAQ (reference sequence). There are 14 residues in the CDR3. Written as DNA, the CDR3 is TGTGCCAGCAGCTTAGTTGCGACAGGGAACGAGCAGTACGTC. This gives the protein CASSLVATGNEQYV.

The V and J genes are TRBV4-1 and TRBJ2-1; the D gene is possibly TRBD2 (5 bases). The CDR3 is 12 amino acids. The germline CDR1 and CDR2 sequences are MGHRA and YSYEKL. Trimming took off 0 bases at V and 10 bases at J, with 7 bases between the two ends. The CDR3 loop reads CASSQDIAEQFF. The CDR3 DNA reads as TGCGCCAGCAGCCAAGACATAGCGGAGCAGTTCTTC.

The chain uses TRBV19 and TRBJ2-6; the D call may be TRBD1 or TRBD2 (5 bases each). V was trimmed by 7 bases and J by 0 bases, leaving 16 bases between them. The CDR3 extends over 17 amino acids. CDR1 and CDR2 (germline): LNHDA, SQIVND (reference sequence). This CDR3 is CASTPRGRISGANVLTF. DNA of the CDR3: TGTGCCAGTACCCCCCGGGGACGGATCTCTGGGGCCAACGTCCTGACTTTC.

CDR3 DNA: TGCGCCAGCAGCCAAGCTGAAGGGGCTAGGACCTACGAGCAGTACTTC. Its translation is CASSQAEGARTYEQYF. V and J are TRBV4-1 and TRBJ2-7; TRBD1 is a possible D gene (5 bases). Germline V gene data show CDR1 as MGHRA and CDR2 as YSYEKL. The CDR3 runs 16 residues. The V gene lost 1 base and the J gene lost 2 bases, with 15 bases spanning the gap.

The chain combines TRBV7-2 with TRBJ2-3; D may be TRBD2 (5 bases). Trimming shortened V by 2 bases and J by 4 bases, and 7 bases separated the two germline ends. Germline V CDR1 and CDR2: SGHTA, FQGNSA. The CDR3 consists of 13 residues. Here the CDR3 reads CASSLKGADTQYF. DNA for the CDR3: TGTGCCAGCAGCTTAAAGGGAGCAGATACGCAGTATTTT.

CDR3 nucleotides: TGTGCCAGCAGCGTAGCTTTCGCGAGTTCGCCCCTCCACTTT. Protein product: CASSVAFASSPLHF. The chain combines TRBV9 with TRBJ1-6; D is undetermined. The germline V and J ends were trimmed by 0 bases and 13 bases, with 14 bases remaining between them. The CDR3 has 14 amino acids. Germline-derived CDR1 and CDR2 are SGDLS and YYNGEE.

The chain carries TRBV7-9 and TRBJ1-1, with D unclear. Germline loops: CDR1 SEHNR, CDR2 FQNEAQ (reference sequence). V was shortened by 5 bases and J by 3 bases, with 13 bases between the two germline ends. CDR3 length: 14 amino acids. The chain's CDR3 is CASSLGRTYTEAFF. The CDR3 coding sequence is TGTGCCAGCAGCCTAGGCAGGACTTACACTGAAGCTTTCTTT.

V and J are TRBV5-6 and TRBJ1-5; D is possibly TRBD1 (6 bases). CDR1 SGHDT and CDR2 YYEEEE come from the germline V gene. The CDR3 is 14 amino acids. V was pared by 5 bases and J by 7 bases, with 16 bases between. In nucleotides, the CDR3 is TGTGCCAGCAGTAGAGGGGGGGGCGGGCAGCCCCAGCATTTT. This codes for CASSRGGGGQPQHF.

The chain is built from TRBV5-1 and TRBJ1-2; TRBD1 might be the D (6 bases). The CDR3 has 14 amino acids. CDR1 is SGHRS and CDR2 is YFSETQ in the germline V gene. Trimming cost V 0 bases and J 10 bases, with 16 bases left between them. The CDR3 DNA sequence: TGCGCCAGCAGCTTGGAAAGCTGGGGGCATGACTACACCTTC. It specifies CASSLESWGHDYTF. The full variable domain, completed using reference TRBV5-1 and TRBJ1-2, is KAGVTQTPRYLIKTRGQQVTLSCSPISGHRSVSWYQQTPGQGLQFLFEYFSETQRNKGNFPGRFSGRQFSNSRSEMNVSTLELGDSALYLCASSLESWGHDYTFGSGTRLTVV.

This chain links TRBV10-3 with TRBJ1-1; D is perhaps TRBD1 (5 bases). This CDR3 is 15 amino acids long. The germline V gene has CDR1 ENHRY and CDR2 SYGVKD. V was shortened by 2 bases and J by 0 bases, with 10 bases between the two germline ends. CDR3 amino acids: CAISEPGHMNTEAFF. The CDR3 bases are TGTGCCATCAGTGAGCCTGGACATATGAACACTGAAGCTTTCTTT.

The rearrangement links TRBV5-4 to TRBJ1-1; D is possibly TRBD1 (5 bases). CDR3 length: 15 amino acids. Per the germline V gene, CDR1 is SGHNT and CDR2 is YYREEE (reference sequence). The germline V and J ends were trimmed by 4 bases and 5 bases, with 18 bases remaining between them. CDR3 region: CASSRLQGSVTEAFF. CDR3 DNA sequence: TGTGCCAGCAGCCGCCTTCAGGGTAGCGTAACTGAAGCTTTCTTT.

The rearrangement links TRBV9 to TRBJ2-5, with 9 bases that match TRBD2. V was pared by 0 bases and J by 1 base, with 4 bases of the junction left unmatched. The CDR3 contains 16 residues. Germline-derived CDR1 and CDR2 are SGDLS and YYNGEE. CDR3 DNA: TGTGCCAGCAGCGTAGCAAGCGGGGGGCCCCAAGAGACCCAGTACTTC. This translates into CASSVASGGPQETQYF.

The V and J genes are TRBV11-2 and TRBJ1-3; tentatively, D is TRBD1 (5 bases). Per germline, CDR1 SGHAT and CDR2 FQNNGV. V shed 2 bases and J shed 5 bases, with 16 bases lying between them. This CDR3 is built from 16 residues. CDR3 protein: CASSLRDGGRRNTIYF. As DNA, the CDR3 is TGTGCCAGCAGCTTACGGGACGGGGGGAGAAGAAACACCATATATTTT.

This chain connects TRBV4-1 to TRBJ1-5, with 7 positions matching TRBD1. The CDR3 has 16 residues. The germline V gene has CDR1 MGHRA and CDR2 YSYEKL. Trimming cost V 4 bases and J 7 bases; bases outside gene matches: 13. This chain's CDR3 is CASSRGPGTEGQPQHF. The DNA for the CDR3 is TGCGCCAGCAGCCGTGGGCCCGGGACAGAGGGACAGCCCCAGCATTTT.

This chain connects TRBV6-6 to TRBJ1-2, with 7 bases identical to TRBD1. Germline lookup yields CDR1 MNHNY and CDR2 SVGAGI (reference sequence). The CDR3 contains 16 residues. The ends lost 5 bases at V and 8 bases at J; junction bases unmatched: 17. The CDR3: CASSPAAGTESLGYTF. The CDR3 DNA reads as TGTGCCAGCAGTCCTGCCGCCGGGACAGAAAGTCTAGGCTACACCTTC.

The chain links TRBV12-3 or TRBV12-4 to TRBJ2-1; 7 bases agree with TRBD2. J lost 8 bases, V lost 7 bases, and 8 bases had no gene match. CDR3 size: 13 residues. CDR3 bases: TGTGCCAGCACCCGACTAGCTAGGGATGAGCAGTTCTTC. It translates to CASTRLARDEQFF.

The J gene is TRBJ2-7, the V gene TRBV5-6, with 8 positions matching TRBD1. Per germline, CDR1 SGHDT and CDR2 YYEEEE. The CDR3 length is 13 residues. V trimming: 4 bases; J trimming: 5 bases; junction bases outside the gene matches: 5. The CDR3 loop reads CASSGAGGHEQYV. The CDR3 nucleotides read TGTGCCAGCAGCGGGGCAGGGGGCCACGAGCAGTACGTC.

The chain employs TRBV9 and TRBJ1-6; D possibly corresponds to TRBD1 (5 bases). Germline CDR1 and CDR2: SGDLS and YYNGEE. The CDR3 sequence is 13 residues long. Trimming left V 8 bases short and J 6 bases short, with 12 bases between. The CDR3 DNA reads as TGTGCCAGTAATCCGGGACCTAATTCACCCCTCCACTTT. Its translation: CASNPGPNSPLHF.